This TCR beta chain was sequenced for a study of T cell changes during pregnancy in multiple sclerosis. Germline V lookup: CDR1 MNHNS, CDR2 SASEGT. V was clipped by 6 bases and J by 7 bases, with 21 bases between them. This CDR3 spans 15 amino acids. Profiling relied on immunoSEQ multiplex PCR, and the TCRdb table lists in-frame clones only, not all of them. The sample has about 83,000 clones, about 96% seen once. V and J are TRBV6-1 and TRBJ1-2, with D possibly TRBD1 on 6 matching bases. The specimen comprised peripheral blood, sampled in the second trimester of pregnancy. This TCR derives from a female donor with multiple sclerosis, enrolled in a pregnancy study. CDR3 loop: CASRPQDRLRVGYTF. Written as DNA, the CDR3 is TGTGCCAGCAGACCCCAAGACAGGTTGAGAGTTGGCTACACCTTC.